The entry below describes one T cell receptor (beta chain). Its specific antigen is unknown. Base qualities were left out, and no much larger clone turns up one base away. For CDR1 and CDR2, the germline V gene (reference sequence) lists LNHDA and SQIVND. Spanning cysteine to phenylalanine, the CDR3 consists of 13 amino acids. The sequence is cut down to CDR3 DNA, 39 bases in frame from base 1. V was cut back by 9 bases and J by 8 bases, leaving a gap of 14 bases between them. The record originates from a study of blood T cell repertoires in COVID-19 (TCRdb year 2020). For context, the study as a whole: Collaborator samples came from the United States, Italy and Spain and covered acute and convalescent phases of COVID-19. The prospective study material was composed of cDNA or gDNA derived from T cells, B-cell-depleted T cells, or PBMCs. The dataset comprised deeply sampled blood TCRbeta repertoires from subjects exposed to, actively infected with, or recovered from COVID-19. A freely available public database, intended as a resource for researchers studying the immune response to SARS-CoV-2, is where the repertoires were released. The samples were drawn from the first 160 participants of the ongoing ImmuneRACE study and from 1,200 or so subjects provided by 6 global collaborators. The sample metadata nearly always contained a de-identified subject ID, COVID-19 status, age in years and sex. HLA class I and class II types, where available, came from metadata supplied by the sample provider rather than from assay-based typing.

At one collaborating source in Seattle, patients were enrolled during active infection and were followed longitudinally through the course of disease. Each collaborating institution followed its own protocols to collect whole blood in K2EDTA tubes. For TCRbeta analysis, collaborator samples were shipped as frozen whole blood, as isolated PBMCs, or as DNA extracted from either sample type. The research as a whole found: The quantity of clinical and demographic metadata differed by source and by participant and was supplied without curation.

TCRbeta CDR3 regions were amplified from genomic DNA using the immunoSEQ Assay, a bias-controlled multiplex PCR. The paper's processing steps were these. Nucleated cell counts per sample were estimated from amplification of reference gene primers within the assay. Sequence reads were collapsed and filtered to measure the absolute abundance of every unique TCRbeta CDR3 rearrangement. For each sample, productive Simpson clonality was calculated as the square root of Simpson's diversity index over productive rearrangements. Here the immuneACCESS table is served through TCRdb, limited to in-frame sequences with V and J called. Missing clones are a known gap in these copies; in checked studies unresolved V genes cover under half, and the rest lacks a known reason. The V and J calls and clone size come from that table; D and trimming were worked out from the DNA. The sample table shows about 210,000 clones, and around 85% are seen once. About 2.4% of the sample belongs to the ten largest clones.

The chain is assembled from TRBV19 and TRBJ1-6, and possibly TRBD1, on 5 matching bases. The clonotype comes from a woman in her seventies with COVID-19, enrolled during active disease. Sequences were obtained from peripheral blood. The DNA sequence reads TGTGCCAGCAGCGGACGGGACTATTCACCCCTCCACTTT. This sequence encodes CASSGRDYSPLHF.